This TCR beta chain was identified during a study of breast tumors, draining lymph nodes, adjacent tissues. Broader study findings: The lymph node origin of tumor T cells was framed as consistent with a hypothesis, not demonstrated.

With V trimmed by 1 base and J by 1 base, 3 bases remained unmatched. Germline V gene lookup returns CDR1 SGHNT and CDR2 YYREEE (reference sequence). The CDR3 loop spans 15 amino acids. Breast cancer patients provided tissue from their axillary draining lymph nodes. TCRdb called the multiplex PCR reads again in MiXCR, with one record for every CDR3 protein. The table records about 130,000 distinct CDR3 sequences, approximately 21% of them present only once. A word on this clonotype: The antigen is unknown.

Sample: axillary lymph node tissue. This sequence originates from a female donor with breast cancer. Some clones in this sample may be carry-over from other donors' samples. The V and J genes are TRBV5-4 and TRBJ1-1, with 8 bases lining up with TRBD1. CDR3 in amino acids: CASSLRGTGNTEAFF. CDR3 bases: TGTGCCAGCAGCTTGCGTGGGACAGGGAACACTGAAGCTTTCTTT.